The rows below give T cell receptor beta chains drawn from one sample of a study of blood T cell repertoires in COVID-19. TCRdb keeps only in-frame clones here, not all; method: immunoSEQ multiplex PCR. The table shows 300,000 to 400,000 clones, with approximately 90% occurring only once. Sequenced: peripheral blood. The receptors come from a woman under 30 who had recovered from COVID-19. The CDR3 runs from the conserved cysteine through the conserved F or W. A D gene is named only where the DNA matches it firmly. Expanded clones get a size class; other rows say once, few or many, or leave the size out.

j_gene | abundance | v_gene | d_gene | CDR3aa | CDR3nt
TRBJ1-5 | - | TRBV7-2 | - | CASSLDRFSQPQHF | TGTGCCAGCAGCTTAGATAGGTTTAGCCAGCCCCAGCATTTT
TRBJ2-5 | - | TRBV4-3 | TRBD2 | CASSQGGLAGEETQYF | TGCGCCAGCAGCCAAGGAGGACTAGCGGGAGAAGAGACCCAGTACTTC
TRBJ1-5 | once | TRBV2 | - | CATGGVGNQPQHF | TGTGCCACCGGGGGGGTTGGCAATCAGCCCCAGCATTTT
TRBJ2-5 | - | TRBV19 | - | CASAGTNRAEETQYF | TGTGCCAGTGCCGGGACAAACCGAGCGGAGGAGACCCAGTACTTC
TRBJ1-4 | - | TRBV5-1 | TRBD1 | CASSPADRATNEKLFF | TGCGCCAGCAGCCCTGCTGACAGGGCAACTAATGAAAAACTGTTTTTT
TRBJ1-1 | - | TRBV5-1 | - | CASSLVGHGMNTEAFF | TGCGCCAGCAGCTTGGTAGGACACGGTATGAACACTGAAGCTTTCTTT
TRBJ1-1 | - | TRBV2 | TRBD1 | CASSRDRLNTEAFF | TGTGCCAGCAGTAGGGACAGATTGAACACTGAAGCTTTCTTT
TRBJ1-2 | - | TRBV30 | - | CAWSVTRNGYTF | TGTGCCTGGAGTGTAACCAGAAATGGCTACACCTTC
TRBJ2-5 | - | TRBV7-2 | - | CASSPGAAYAETQYF | TGTGCCAGCAGCCCTGGGGCGGCCTACGCAGAGACCCAGTACTTC
TRBJ2-2 | - | TRBV11-2 | TRBD2 | CASSSRPRGLIDTGELFF | TGTGCCAGCAGCTCCCGTCCTCGGGGACTAATAGACACCGGGGAGCTGTTTTTT
TRBJ1-5 | once | TRBV15 | - | CATSRDLSGGTYSNQPQHF | TGTGCCACCAGCAGAGATTTGTCCGGGGGAACATATAGCAATCAGCCCCAGCATTTT